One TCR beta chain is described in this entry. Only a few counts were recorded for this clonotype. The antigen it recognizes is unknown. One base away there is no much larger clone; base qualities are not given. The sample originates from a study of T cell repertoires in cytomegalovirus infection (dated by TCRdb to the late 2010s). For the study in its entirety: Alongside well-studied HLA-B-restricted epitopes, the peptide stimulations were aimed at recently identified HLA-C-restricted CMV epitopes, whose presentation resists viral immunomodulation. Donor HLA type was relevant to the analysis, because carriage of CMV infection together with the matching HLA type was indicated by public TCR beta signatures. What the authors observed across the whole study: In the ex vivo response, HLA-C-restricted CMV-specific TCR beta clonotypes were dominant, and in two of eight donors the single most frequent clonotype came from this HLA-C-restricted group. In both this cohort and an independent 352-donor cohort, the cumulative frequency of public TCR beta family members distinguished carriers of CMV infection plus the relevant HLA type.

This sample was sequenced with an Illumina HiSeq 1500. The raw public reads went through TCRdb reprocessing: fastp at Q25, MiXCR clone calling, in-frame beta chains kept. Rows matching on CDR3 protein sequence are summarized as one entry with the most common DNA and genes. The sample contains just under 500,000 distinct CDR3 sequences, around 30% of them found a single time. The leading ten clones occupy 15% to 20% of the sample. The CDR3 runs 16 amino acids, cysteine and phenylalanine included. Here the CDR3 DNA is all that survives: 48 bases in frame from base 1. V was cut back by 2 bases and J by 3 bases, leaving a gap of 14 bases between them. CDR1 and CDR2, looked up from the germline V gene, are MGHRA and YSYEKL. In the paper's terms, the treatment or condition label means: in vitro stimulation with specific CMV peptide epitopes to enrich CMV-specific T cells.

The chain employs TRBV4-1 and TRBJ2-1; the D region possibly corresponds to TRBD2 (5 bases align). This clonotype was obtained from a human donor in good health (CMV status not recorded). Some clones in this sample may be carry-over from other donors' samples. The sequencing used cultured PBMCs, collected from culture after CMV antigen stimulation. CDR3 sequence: CASSQPLALLYNEQFF. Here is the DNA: TGCGCCAGCAGCCAACCGCTAGCCCTTCTCTACAATGAGCAGTTCTTC.